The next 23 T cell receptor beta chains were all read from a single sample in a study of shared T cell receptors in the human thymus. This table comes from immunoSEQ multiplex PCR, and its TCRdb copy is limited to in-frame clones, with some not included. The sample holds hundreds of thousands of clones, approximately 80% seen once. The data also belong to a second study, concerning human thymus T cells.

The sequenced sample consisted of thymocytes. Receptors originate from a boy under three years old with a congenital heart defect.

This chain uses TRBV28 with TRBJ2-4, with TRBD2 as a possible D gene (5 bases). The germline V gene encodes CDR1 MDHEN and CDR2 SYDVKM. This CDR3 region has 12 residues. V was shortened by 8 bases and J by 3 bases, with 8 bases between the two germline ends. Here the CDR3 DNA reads TGTGCCAGCGTGGGAGTCAAAAACATTCAGTACTTC. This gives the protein CASVGVKNIQYF.

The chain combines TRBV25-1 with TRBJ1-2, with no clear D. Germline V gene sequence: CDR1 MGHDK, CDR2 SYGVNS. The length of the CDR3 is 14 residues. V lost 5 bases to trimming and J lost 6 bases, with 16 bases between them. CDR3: CASSSRCRRHGYTF. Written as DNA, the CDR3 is TGTGCCAGCAGTTCCCGTTGCAGGCGCCATGGCTACACCTTC.

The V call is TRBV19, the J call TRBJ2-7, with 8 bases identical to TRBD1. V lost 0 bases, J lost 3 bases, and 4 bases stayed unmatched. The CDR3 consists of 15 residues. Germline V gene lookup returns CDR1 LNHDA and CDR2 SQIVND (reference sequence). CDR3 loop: CASSIDPTGGYEQYF. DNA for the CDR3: TGTGCCAGTAGTATAGATCCTACAGGGGGCTACGAGCAGTACTTC.

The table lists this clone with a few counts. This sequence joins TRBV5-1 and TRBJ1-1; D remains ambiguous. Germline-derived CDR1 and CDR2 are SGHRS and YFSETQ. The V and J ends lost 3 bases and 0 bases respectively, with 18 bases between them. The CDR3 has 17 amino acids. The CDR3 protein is CASSSGIIEQMNTEAFF. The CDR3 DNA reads TGCGCCAGCAGCTCCGGTATTATTGAACAGATGAACACTGAAGCTTTCTTT.

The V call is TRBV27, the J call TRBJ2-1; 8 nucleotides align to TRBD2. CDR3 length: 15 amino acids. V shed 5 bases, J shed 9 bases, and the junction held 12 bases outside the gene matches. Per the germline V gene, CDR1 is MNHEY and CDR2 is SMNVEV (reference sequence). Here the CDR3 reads CASSHKTSEAGEQFF. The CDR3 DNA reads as TGTGCCAGCAGTCATAAGACTAGCGAGGCAGGTGAGCAGTTCTTC.

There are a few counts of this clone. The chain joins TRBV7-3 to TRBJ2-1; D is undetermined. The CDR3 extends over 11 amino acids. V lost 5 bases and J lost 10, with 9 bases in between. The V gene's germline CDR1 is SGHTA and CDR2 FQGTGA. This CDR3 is CASSGCSEQFF. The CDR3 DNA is TGTGCCAGCAGCGGCTGTAGCGAGCAGTTCTTC. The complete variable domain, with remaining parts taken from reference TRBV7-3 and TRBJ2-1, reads GAGVSQTPSNKVTEKGKYVELRCDPISGHTALYWYRQSLGQGPEFLIYFQGTGAADDSGLPNDRFFAVRPEGSVSTLKIQRTERGDSAVYLCASSGCSEQFFGPGTRLTVL.

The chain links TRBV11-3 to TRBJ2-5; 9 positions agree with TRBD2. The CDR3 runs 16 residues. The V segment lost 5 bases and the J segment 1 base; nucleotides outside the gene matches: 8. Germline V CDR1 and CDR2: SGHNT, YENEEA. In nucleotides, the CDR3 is TGTGCCAGCAGCAAAAAGACTAGCGGTGCCCAAGAGACCCAGTACTTC. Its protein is CASSKKTSGAQETQYF. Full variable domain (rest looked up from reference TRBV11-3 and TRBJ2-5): EAGVVQSPRYKIIEKKQPVAFWCNPISGHNTLYWYLQNLGQGPELLIRYENEEAVDDSQLPKDRFSAERLKGVDSTLKIQPAELGDSAVYLCASSKKTSGAQETQYFGPGTRLLVL.

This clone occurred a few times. CDR3 nucleotides: TGTGCCAGCAGTTTATCGGAGACAGGGAAATACGAGCAGTACTTC. Translated: CASSLSETGKYEQYF. This sequence joins TRBV27 and TRBJ2-7; 7 nucleotides match TRBD1. This CDR3 comprises 15 residues. Germline V lookup: CDR1 MNHEY, CDR2 SMNVEV (reference sequence). Unmatched junction bases numbered 6, after V lost 0 bases and J lost 4 bases.

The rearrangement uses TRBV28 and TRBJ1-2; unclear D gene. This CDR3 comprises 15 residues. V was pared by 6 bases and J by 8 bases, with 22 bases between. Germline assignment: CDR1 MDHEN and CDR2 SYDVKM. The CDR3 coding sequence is TGTGCCAGCAGAATCCGGAAGTGGGCCGTCCAGGGCTACACCTTC. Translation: CASRIRKWAVQGYTF.

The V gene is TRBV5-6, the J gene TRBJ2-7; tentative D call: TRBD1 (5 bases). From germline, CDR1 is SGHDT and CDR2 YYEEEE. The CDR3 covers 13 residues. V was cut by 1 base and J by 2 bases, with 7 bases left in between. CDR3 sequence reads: CASSLHRTYEQYF. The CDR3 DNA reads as TGTGCCAGCAGCTTGCACAGGACCTACGAGCAGTACTTC.

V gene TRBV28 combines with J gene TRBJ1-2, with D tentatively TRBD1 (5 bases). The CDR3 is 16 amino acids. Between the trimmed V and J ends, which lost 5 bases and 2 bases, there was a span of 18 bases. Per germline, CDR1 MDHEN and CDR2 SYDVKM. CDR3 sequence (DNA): TGTGCCAGCAGTCATACCTTCAGGGTGTGGAACTATGGCTACACCTTC. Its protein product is CASSHTFRVWNYGYTF.

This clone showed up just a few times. The CDR3 loop reads CASSRSGAGATDTQYF. DNA for the CDR3: TGCGCCAGCAGCCGAAGCGGAGCGGGGGCAACAGATACGCAGTATTTT. This chain uses TRBV4-3 with TRBJ2-3, with TRBD2 matching 8 bases. Trimming took 4 bases from V and 3 from J; bases not matched to a gene: 9. Looked up from germline, CDR1 is LGHNA and CDR2 is YSLEER. This CDR3 is built from 16 residues.

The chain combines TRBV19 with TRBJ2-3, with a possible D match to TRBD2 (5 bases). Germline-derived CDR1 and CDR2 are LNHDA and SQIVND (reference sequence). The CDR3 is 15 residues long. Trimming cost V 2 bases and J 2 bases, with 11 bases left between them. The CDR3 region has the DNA TGTGCCAGTAGTATATCAGGAGCGGCCACAGATACGCAGTATTTT. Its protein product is CASSISGAATDTQYF.

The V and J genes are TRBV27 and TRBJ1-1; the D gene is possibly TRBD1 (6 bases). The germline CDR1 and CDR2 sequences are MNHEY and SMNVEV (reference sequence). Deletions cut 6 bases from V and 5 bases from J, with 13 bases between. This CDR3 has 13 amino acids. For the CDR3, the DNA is TGTGCCAGCAGCCTCAAGGGGGTGACTGAAGCTTTCTTT. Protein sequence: CASSLKGVTEAFF.

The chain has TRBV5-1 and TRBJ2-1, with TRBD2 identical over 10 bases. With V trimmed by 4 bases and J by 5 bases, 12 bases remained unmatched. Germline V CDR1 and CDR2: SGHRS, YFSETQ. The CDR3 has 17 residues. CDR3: CASSPPRTSGTNNEQFF. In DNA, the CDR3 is TGCGCCAGCAGCCCGCCCCGGACTAGCGGAACAAACAATGAGCAGTTCTTC.

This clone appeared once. The CDR3 sequence: CASSPTGGEQFF. Here the CDR3 DNA reads TGTGCCAGCAGCCCCACGGGGGGCGAGCAGTTCTTC. J is TRBJ2-1 and V is TRBV5-6, with D possibly being TRBD2 (7 bases). Germline V gene lookup returns CDR1 SGHDT and CDR2 YYEEEE. This CDR3 has 12 residues. The V and J ends lost 4 bases and 10 bases respectively, with 12 bases between them.

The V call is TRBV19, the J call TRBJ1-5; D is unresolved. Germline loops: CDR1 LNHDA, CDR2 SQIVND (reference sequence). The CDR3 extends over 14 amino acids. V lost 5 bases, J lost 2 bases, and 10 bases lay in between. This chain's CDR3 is CASSSGSGNQPQHF. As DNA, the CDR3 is TGTGCCAGTAGTTCCGGGAGTGGCAATCAGCCCCAGCATTTT. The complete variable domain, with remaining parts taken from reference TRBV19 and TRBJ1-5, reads DGGITQSPKYLFRKEGQNVTLSCEQNLNHDAMYWYRQDPGQGLRLIYYSQIVNDFQKGDIAEGYSVSREKKESFPLTVTSAQKNPTAFYLCASSSGSGNQPQHFGDGTRLSIL.

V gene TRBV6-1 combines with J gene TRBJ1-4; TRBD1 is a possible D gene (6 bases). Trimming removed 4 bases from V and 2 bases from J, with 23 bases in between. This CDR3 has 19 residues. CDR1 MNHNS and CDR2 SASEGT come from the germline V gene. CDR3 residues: CASSVHRETPKLTNEKLFF. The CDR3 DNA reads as TGTGCCAGCAGTGTTCACAGGGAGACCCCAAAGTTGACTAATGAAAAACTGTTTTTT.

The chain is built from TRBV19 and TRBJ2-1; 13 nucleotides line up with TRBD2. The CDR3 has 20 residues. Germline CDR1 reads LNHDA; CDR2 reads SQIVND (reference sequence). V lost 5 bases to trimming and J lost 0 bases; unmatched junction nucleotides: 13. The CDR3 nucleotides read TGTGCCAGTAGTCCCCGGACTAGCGGGAGTCTGGTAGACTCCTACAATGAGCAGTTCTTC. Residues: CASSPRTSGSLVDSYNEQFF. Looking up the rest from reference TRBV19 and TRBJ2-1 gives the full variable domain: DGGITQSPKYLFRKEGQNVTLSCEQNLNHDAMYWYRQDPGQGLRLIYYSQIVNDFQKGDIAEGYSVSREKKESFPLTVTSAQKNPTAFYLCASSPRTSGSLVDSYNEQFFGPGTRLTVL.

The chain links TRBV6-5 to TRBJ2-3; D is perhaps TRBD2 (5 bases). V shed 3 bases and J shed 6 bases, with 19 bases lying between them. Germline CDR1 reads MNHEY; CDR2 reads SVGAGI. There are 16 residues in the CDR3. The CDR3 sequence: CASSYGLPSSRDTQYF. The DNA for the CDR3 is TGTGCCAGCAGTTATGGACTCCCGTCCTCACGGGATACGCAGTATTTT.

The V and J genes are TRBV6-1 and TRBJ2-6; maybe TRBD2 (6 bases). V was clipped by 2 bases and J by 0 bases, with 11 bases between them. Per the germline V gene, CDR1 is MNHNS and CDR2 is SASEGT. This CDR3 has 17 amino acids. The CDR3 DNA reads TGTGCCAGCAGTGAATTGCGGGATGGCTCTGGGGCCAACGTCCTGACTTTC. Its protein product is CASSELRDGSGANVLTF.

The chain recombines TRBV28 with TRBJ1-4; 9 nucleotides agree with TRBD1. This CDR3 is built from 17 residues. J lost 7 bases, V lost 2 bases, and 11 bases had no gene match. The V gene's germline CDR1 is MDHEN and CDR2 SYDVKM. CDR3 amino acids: CASSLHLQGARGEKLFF. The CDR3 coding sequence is TGTGCCAGCAGTTTACATTTACAGGGGGCCAGGGGTGAAAAACTGTTTTTT.

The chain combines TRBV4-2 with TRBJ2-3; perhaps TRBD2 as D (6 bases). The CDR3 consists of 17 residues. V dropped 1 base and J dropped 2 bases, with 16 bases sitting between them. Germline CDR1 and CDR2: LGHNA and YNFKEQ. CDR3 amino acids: CASSQVSRDFYTDTQYF. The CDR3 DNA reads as TGTGCCAGCAGCCAAGTCTCGCGGGACTTCTACACAGATACGCAGTATTTT.